The next 9 T cell receptor beta chains were all read from a single sample in a study of shared clonotypes between healthy human individuals. Positive CCR7 selection of CD45RO-negative cells yielded the naive CD8 cells, and terminally differentiated effector memory CD45RA+ cells were excluded. The table came from immunoSEQ multiplex PCR; TCRdb's copy has only in-frame clones and leaves some out. The sample lists about 2.1 million clones, about 93% occurring once. The sample comprised naive CD8+ T cells from PBMCs. The receptors stem from a man aged 18 to 35 in good health. Some clones in this sample may be carry-over from other donors' samples.

The chain recombines TRBV5-1 with TRBJ1-1; no clear D. This CDR3 spans 13 amino acids. Trimming pared 0 bases from V and 1 base from J, leaving 4 bases between. Per germline, CDR1 SGHRS and CDR2 YFSETQ. CDR3 nucleotide sequence: TGCGCCAGCAGCTTGGGCAAGAACACTGAAGCTTTCTTT. Translating it yields CASSLGKNTEAFF. The variable domain in full, with the rest retrieved from reference TRBV5-1 and TRBJ1-1, is KAGVTQTPRYLIKTRGQQVTLSCSPISGHRSVSWYQQTPGQGLQFLFEYFSETQRNKGNFPGRFSGRQFSNSRSEMNVSTLELGDSALYLCASSLGKNTEAFFGQGTRLTVV.

The gene calls are TRBV18 and TRBJ1-4, with 8 bases lining up with TRBD1. This CDR3 comprises 16 residues. With V trimmed by 0 bases and J by 7 bases, 7 bases remained unmatched. Germline CDR1 and CDR2: KGHSH and LQKENI. This CDR3 is CASSPPWGQEAEKLFF. The CDR3 nucleotides read TGTGCCAGCTCACCACCGTGGGGACAGGAGGCTGAAAAACTGTTTTTT.

In the case of this clone: Within the sample, other DNA sequences also encode this same CDR3. The DNA for the CDR3 is TGTGCCAGCAGCTCCGGGACAGGGCCCTACGAGCAGTACTTC. Its translation: CASSSGTGPYEQYF. V usage is TRBV5-6 and J usage is TRBJ2-7; TRBD1 matches 9 bases. J lost 2 bases, V lost 3 bases, and 3 bases had no gene match. Germline V gene sequence: CDR1 SGHDT, CDR2 YYEEEE. The length of the CDR3 is 14 residues.

As concerns this clone: Other DNA sequences in this specimen translate into the identical CDR3. Here the CDR3 reads CASSKLPGGRIHNEQFF. The CDR3 DNA reads as TGTGCCAGCAGCAAACTACCCGGCGGGAGGATACACAATGAGCAGTTCTTC. V is TRBV7-9 and J is TRBJ2-1; 8 bases match TRBD2. The junction had 14 bases not matched to a gene; V was cut back by 5 bases and J by 5 bases. This CDR3 spans 17 amino acids. Germline CDR1 and CDR2: SEHNR and FQNEAQ (reference sequence).

The chain joins TRBV2 to TRBJ2-7; TRBD1 aligns across 8 bases. CDR1 is SNHLY and CDR2 is FYNNEI in the germline V gene. V trimming: 7 bases; J trimming: 6 bases; junction bases outside the gene matches: 11. The CDR3 is 14 residues long. CDR3 nucleotide sequence: TGTGCCAGCACCGGACAGGGTGCCAGGGGCGAGCAGTACTTC. Amino acids: CASTGQGARGEQYF. The full variable domain, rest sourced from reference TRBV2 and TRBJ2-7, is EPEVTQTPSHQVTQMGQEVILRCVPISNHLYFYWYRQILGQKVEFLVSFYNNEISEKSEIFDDQFSVERPDGSNFTLKIRSTKLEDSAMYFCASTGQGARGEQYFGPGTRLTVT.

This clone has just one count. V is TRBV28 and J is TRBJ2-5; the D is unclear. Germline CDR1 and CDR2: MDHEN and SYDVKM. V gave up 2 bases and J gave up 2 bases, with 15 bases separating them. CDR3 size: 16 residues. The CDR3 reads CASSLDGSRSQETQYF. The CDR3 DNA follows: TGTGCCAGCAGTTTAGACGGCAGCCGATCTCAAGAGACCCAGTACTTC. The entire variable domain, with the rest obtained from reference TRBV28 and TRBJ2-5, is as follows: DVKVTQSSRYLVKRTGEKVFLECVQDMDHENMFWYRQDPGLGLRLIYFSYDVKMKEKGDIPEGYSVSREKKERFSLILESASTNQTSMYLCASSLDGSRSQETQYFGPGTRLLVL.

The chain carries TRBV28 and TRBJ1-2; D call uncertain. CDR3 size: 14 residues. CDR1 and CDR2 (germline): MDHEN, SYDVKM. The V and J ends lost 6 bases and 0 bases respectively, with 11 bases between them. The CDR3 protein is CASSPMGTNYGYTF. The CDR3 DNA sequence: TGTGCCAGCAGCCCGATGGGAACTAACTATGGCTACACCTTC.

The chain links TRBV10-2 to TRBJ1-1, with D maybe TRBD1 (6 bases). There are 16 residues in the CDR3. Trimming removed 1 base from V and 7 bases from J, with 19 bases in between. CDR1 is WSHSY, CDR2 SAAADI, per germline. The CDR3 region has the DNA TGCGCCAGCAGTGAGTTTAGGGGACAAAGGGGCTTTGAAGCTTTCTTT. Amino acid sequence: CASSEFRGQRGFEAFF.

V is TRBV18 and J is TRBJ1-5; D unclear. From germline, CDR1 is KGHSH and CDR2 LQKENI. This CDR3 spans 17 amino acids. V gave up 1 base and J gave up 2 bases, with 15 bases separating them. The CDR3 region is CASSPRDPGSGNQPQHF. The CDR3 DNA reads as TGTGCCAGCTCACCACGTGATCCGGGATCAGGCAATCAGCCCCAGCATTTT.